This TCR beta chain was documented in a study of blood T cell repertoires in COVID-19. Study-wide background: Spain, Italy and the United States supplied samples that represented acute and convalescent COVID-19. Nucleic acid was either cDNA or gDNA, and it came from T cells, B-cell-depleted T cells, or PBMCs.

The germline gives CDR1 SNHLY, CDR2 FYNNEI. This CDR3 contains 14 residues. V dropped 11 bases and J dropped 6; count of bases not matched to a gene: 11. As originally analysed: How many nucleated cells were present was estimated from reference gene primer amplification. TCRdb keeps only in-frame clones here, not all; method: immunoSEQ multiplex PCR. V and J calls and clone size are those listed in that table; D and trimming were worked out from the DNA. The sample has 50,000 to 70,000 clones; approximately 92% are singletons. The origin of this receptor is a human donor with active COVID-19. The donor label of this sample is uncertain. The chain uses TRBV2 and TRBJ2-1; 9 positions agree with TRBD2. Sequences were obtained from peripheral blood. This CDR3 is CAGSGTSIGNEQFF. The CDR3 DNA follows: TGTGCCGGCTCCGGGACTAGCATAGGCAATGAGCAGTTCTTC.